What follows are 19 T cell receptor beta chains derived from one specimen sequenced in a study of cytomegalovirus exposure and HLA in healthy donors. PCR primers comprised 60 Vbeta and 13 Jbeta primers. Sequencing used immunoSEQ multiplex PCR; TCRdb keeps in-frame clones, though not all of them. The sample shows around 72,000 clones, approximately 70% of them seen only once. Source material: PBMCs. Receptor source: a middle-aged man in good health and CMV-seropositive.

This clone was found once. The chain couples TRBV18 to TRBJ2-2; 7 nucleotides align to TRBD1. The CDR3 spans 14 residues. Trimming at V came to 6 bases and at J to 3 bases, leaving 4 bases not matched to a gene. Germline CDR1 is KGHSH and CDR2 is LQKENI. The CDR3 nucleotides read TGTGCCAGCTCTCAACAGGGGTACACCGGGGAGCTGTTTTTT. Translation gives CASSQQGYTGELFF.

This CDR3 reads CASSLPGQGSSPLHF. The CDR3 DNA is TGTGCCAGCAGCTTACCGGGACAGGGAAGTTCACCCCTCCACTTT. This chain links TRBV5-8 with TRBJ1-6; 9 nucleotides match TRBD1. Germline CDR1 is SGHTS and CDR2 is YDEGEE. The CDR3 covers 15 residues. J gave up 9 bases and V 2 bases, and 6 bases lay outside the gene matches.

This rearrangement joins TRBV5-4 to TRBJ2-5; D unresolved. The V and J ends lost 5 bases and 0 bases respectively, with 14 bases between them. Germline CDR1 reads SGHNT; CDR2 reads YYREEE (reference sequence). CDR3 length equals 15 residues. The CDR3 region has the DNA TGTGCCAGCAGTTACACTGGCAGGTACCAAGAGACCCAGTACTTC. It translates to CASSYTGRYQETQYF.

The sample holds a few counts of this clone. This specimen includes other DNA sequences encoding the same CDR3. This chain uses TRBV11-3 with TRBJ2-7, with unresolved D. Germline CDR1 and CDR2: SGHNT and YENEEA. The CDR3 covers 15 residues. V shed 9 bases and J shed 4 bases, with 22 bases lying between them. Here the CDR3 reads CASIHKQKAAYEQYF. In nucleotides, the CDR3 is TGTGCCAGTATCCACAAGCAGAAGGCGGCATACGAGCAGTACTTC.

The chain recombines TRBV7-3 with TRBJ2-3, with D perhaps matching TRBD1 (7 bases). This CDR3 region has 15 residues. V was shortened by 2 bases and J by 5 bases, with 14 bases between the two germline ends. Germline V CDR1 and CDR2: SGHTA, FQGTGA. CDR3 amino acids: CASSLGGGGGDTQYF. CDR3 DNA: TGTGCCAGCAGCTTAGGCGGAGGGGGCGGAGATACGCAGTATTTT.

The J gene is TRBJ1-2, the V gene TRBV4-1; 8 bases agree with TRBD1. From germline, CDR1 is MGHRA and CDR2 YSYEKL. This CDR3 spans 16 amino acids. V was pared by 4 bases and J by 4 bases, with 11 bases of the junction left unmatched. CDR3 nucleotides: TGCGCCAGCAGCCCAGGGGGGGGACAGGTGTCCTATGGCTACACCTTC. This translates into CASSPGGGQVSYGYTF.

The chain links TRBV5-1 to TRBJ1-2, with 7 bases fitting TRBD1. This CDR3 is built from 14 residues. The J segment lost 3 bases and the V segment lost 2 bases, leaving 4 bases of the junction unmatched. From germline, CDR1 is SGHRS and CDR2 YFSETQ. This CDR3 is CASSLDRADYGYTF. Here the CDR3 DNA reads TGCGCCAGCAGCTTAGACAGGGCAGACTATGGCTACACCTTC.

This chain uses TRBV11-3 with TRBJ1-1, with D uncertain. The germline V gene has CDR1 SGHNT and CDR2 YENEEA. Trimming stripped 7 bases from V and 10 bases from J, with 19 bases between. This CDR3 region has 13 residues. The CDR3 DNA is TGTGCCAGCACCGAAATGGACTCTCTGGGAGCTTTCTTT. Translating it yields CASTEMDSLGAFF. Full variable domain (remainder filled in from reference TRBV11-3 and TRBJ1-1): EAGVVQSPRYKIIEKKQPVAFWCNPISGHNTLYWYLQNLGQGPELLIRYENEEAVDDSQLPKDRFSAERLKGVDSTLKIQPAELGDSAVYLCASTEMDSLGAFFGQGTRLTVV.

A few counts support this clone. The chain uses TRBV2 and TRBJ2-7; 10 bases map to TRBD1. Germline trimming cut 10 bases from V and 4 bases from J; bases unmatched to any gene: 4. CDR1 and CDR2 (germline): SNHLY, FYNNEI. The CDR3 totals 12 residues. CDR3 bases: TGTGCCACGGGACAGGGGTTGTACGAGCAGTACTTC. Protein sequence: CATGQGLYEQYF.

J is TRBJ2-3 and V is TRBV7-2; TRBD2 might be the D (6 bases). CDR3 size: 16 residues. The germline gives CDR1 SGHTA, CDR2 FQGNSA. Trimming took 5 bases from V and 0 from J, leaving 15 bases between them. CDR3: CASSLRLVTSTDTQYF. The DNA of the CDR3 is TGTGCCAGCAGCCTTCGACTAGTCACTAGCACAGATACGCAGTATTTT.

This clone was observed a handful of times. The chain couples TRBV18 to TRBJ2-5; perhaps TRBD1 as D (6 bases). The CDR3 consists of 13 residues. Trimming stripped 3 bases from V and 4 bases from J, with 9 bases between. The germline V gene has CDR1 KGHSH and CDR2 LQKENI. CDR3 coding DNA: TGTGCCAGCTCACCCCAACAGGGAGAGACCCAGTACTTC. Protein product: CASSPQQGETQYF.

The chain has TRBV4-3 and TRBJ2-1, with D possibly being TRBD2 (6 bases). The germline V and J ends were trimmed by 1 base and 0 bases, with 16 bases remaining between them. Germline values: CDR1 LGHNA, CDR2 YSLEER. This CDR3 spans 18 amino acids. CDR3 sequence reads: CASSQVLLAANSYNEQFF. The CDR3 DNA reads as TGCGCCAGCAGCCAAGTCCTCTTAGCGGCGAACTCCTACAATGAGCAGTTCTTC.

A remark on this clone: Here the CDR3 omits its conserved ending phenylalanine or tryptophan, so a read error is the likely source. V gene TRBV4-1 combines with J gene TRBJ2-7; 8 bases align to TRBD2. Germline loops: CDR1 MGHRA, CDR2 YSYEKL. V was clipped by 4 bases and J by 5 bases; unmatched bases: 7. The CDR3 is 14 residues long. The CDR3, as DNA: TGCGCCAGCAGCCTTGGTCCAGCGGGGGACGAGCAGTACCTC. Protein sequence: CASSLGPAGDEQYL.

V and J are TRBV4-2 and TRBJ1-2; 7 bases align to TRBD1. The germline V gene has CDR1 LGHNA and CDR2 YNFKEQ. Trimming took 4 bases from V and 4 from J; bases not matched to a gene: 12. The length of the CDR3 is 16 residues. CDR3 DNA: TGTGCCAGCAGCCTTTTTGGAGGGGGCGCCGGCTATGGCTACACCTTC. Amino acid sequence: CASSLFGGGAGYGYTF.

This chain's CDR3 is CASRAVSYEQYF. The DNA of the CDR3 is TGTGCCAGCAGGGCAGTCTCCTACGAGCAGTACTTC. The chain joins TRBV2 to TRBJ2-7; the D is unclear. This CDR3 is built from 12 residues. CDR1 is SNHLY and CDR2 is FYNNEI in the germline V gene. The V gene lost 6 bases and the J gene lost 0 bases, with 6 bases spanning the gap.

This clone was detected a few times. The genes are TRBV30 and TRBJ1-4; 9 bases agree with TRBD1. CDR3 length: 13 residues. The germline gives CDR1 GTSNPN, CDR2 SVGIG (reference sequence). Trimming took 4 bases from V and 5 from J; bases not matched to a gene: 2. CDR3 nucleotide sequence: TGTGCCTGGAAAGGGACAGGGAATGAAAAACTGTTTTTT. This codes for CAWKGTGNEKLFF.

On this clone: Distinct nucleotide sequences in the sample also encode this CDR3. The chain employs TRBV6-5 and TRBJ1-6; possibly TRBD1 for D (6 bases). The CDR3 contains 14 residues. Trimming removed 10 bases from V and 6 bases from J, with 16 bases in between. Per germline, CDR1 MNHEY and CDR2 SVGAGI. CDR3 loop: CATLPGVFNSPLHF. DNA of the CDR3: TGTGCCACGCTTCCAGGGGTTTTTAATTCACCCCTCCACTTT.

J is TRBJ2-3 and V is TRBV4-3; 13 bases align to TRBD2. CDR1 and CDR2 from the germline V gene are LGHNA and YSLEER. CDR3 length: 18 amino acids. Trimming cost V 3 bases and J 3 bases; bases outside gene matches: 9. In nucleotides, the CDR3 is TGCGCCAGCAGCCAGACCCCGGGACTAGCGGGGTCTACAGATACGCAGTATTTT. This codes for CASSQTPGLAGSTDTQYF.

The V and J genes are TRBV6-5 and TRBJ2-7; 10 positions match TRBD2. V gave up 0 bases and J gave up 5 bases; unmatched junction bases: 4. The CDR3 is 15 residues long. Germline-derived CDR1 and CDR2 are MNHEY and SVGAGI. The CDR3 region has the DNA TGTGCCAGCAGTTACTCACCTAGCGGGGGAAACGAGCAGTACTTC. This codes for CASSYSPSGGNEQYF.